The 20 T cell receptor beta chains below come from one sample, sequenced in a study of post-analysis software for immune sequencing data. Findings of the study overall: Higher frequency in patients than in controls was seen for roughly five TRBV segments, with TRBV5-6, TRBV5-1 and TRBV20-1 among them.

Unique molecular identifiers tagged the TCR beta cDNA libraries. Each CDR3 protein gets one entry after TCRdb re-called the PCR reads with MiXCR. The sample consists of hundreds of thousands of distinct CDR3 sequences, approximately 37% of them appearing once. No antigens are known for them. The sequenced sample was blood. The receptors here all came from a girl aged 2-10 years with multiple sclerosis.

This rearrangement joins TRBV6-2 or TRBV6-3 to TRBJ2-1, with TRBD2 as a possible D gene (5 bases). V shed 10 bases and J shed 4 bases, with 23 bases lying between them. The CDR3 spans 16 residues. The germline gives CDR1 MNHEY, CDR2 SVGEGT. The CDR3 loop is CATNRASPDPYNEQFF. The DNA for the CDR3 is TGTGCCACAAATAGGGCTAGCCCTGATCCATACAATGAGCAGTTCTTC.

The chain couples TRBV20-1 to TRBJ2-5; D unresolved. Germline V gives CDR1 DFQATT, CDR2 SNEGSKA (reference sequence). CDR3 length equals 13 residues. V was shortened by 0 bases and J by 5 bases, with 10 bases between the two germline ends. The CDR3: CSARDSLGETQYF. The CDR3 DNA is TGCAGTGCTAGAGACTCCTTAGGGGAGACCCAGTACTTC.

The chain combines TRBV7-2 with TRBJ2-3; 10 bases match TRBD2. Germline V lookup: CDR1 SGHTA, CDR2 FQGNSA. The CDR3 runs 16 residues. The V segment lost 5 bases and the J segment 3 bases; nucleotides outside the gene matches: 8. CDR3 in DNA: TGTGCCAGCAGCCCAAAAGCGGGAGGGCCAACAGATACGCAGTATTTT. It codes for CASSPKAGGPTDTQYF.

The chain has TRBV20-1 and TRBJ2-1, with 11 bases matching TRBD2. V shed 4 bases, J shed 7 bases, and the junction held 15 bases outside the gene matches. The CDR3 has 17 residues. Germline CDR1 DFQATT, CDR2 SNEGSKA (reference sequence). Here the CDR3 reads CSATRLISGRVGNEQFF. The CDR3 DNA is TGCAGTGCTACCCGCTTGATTAGCGGGAGGGTAGGGAATGAGCAGTTCTTC.

CDR3 residues: CSVERSWRDVGDTQYF. CDR3 nucleotides: TGCAGCGTTGAACGGTCGTGGCGGGATGTGGGAGATACGCAGTATTTT. J is TRBJ2-3 and V is TRBV29-1; D perhaps matches TRBD2 (6 bases). Trimming stripped 2 bases from V and 5 bases from J, with 20 bases between. This CDR3 has 16 residues. Looked up from germline, CDR1 is SQVTM and CDR2 is ANQGSEA.

This clonotype has more than one count but fewer than ten. V usage is TRBV7-2 and J usage is TRBJ2-7, with a weak D call TRBD1 (8 bases). Trimming stripped 4 bases from V and 4 bases from J, with 17 bases between. The CDR3 runs 15 residues. Germline CDR1 SGHTA, CDR2 FQGNSA. The CDR3 is CASSYDRGGWYEQYF. The DNA for the CDR3 is TGTGCCAGCAGCTACGACAGGGGAGGGTGGTACGAGCAGTACTTC.

The chain recombines TRBV2 with TRBJ1-5, with TRBD1 as a possible D gene (6 bases). The CDR3 is 14 amino acids. The ends were cut back, 6 bases at V and 4 bases at J, with 13 bases in the middle. Germline CDR1 SNHLY, CDR2 FYNNEI. The CDR3 sequence is CASRENGQNQPQHF. In nucleotides, the CDR3 is TGTGCCAGCAGGGAGAACGGACAGAATCAGCCCCAGCATTTT.

The chain is built from TRBV20-1 and TRBJ2-3; D ambiguous. Germline V CDR1 and CDR2: DFQATT, SNEGSKA (reference sequence). V lost 0 bases to trimming and J lost 1 base, with 11 bases between them. CDR3 length: 15 residues. CDR3: CSARDRPGGTDTQYF. CDR3 sequence (DNA): TGCAGTGCTAGAGATCGGCCCGGTGGCACAGATACGCAGTATTTT.

The V call is TRBV5-1, the J call TRBJ2-5; TRBD1 or TRBD2 may be the D gene (5 bases each). Between the trimmed V and J ends, which lost 6 bases and 5 bases, there was a span of 14 bases. This CDR3 has 13 amino acids. Looked up from germline, CDR1 is SGHRS and CDR2 is YFSETQ. CDR3 bases: TGCGCCAGCACCACCGCAGGGAGTGAGACCCAGTACTTC. Its translation is CASTTAGSETQYF.

Concerning this clonotype: One end of the junction does not line up with germline, which may come from a read error. The rearrangement joins TRBV6-5 to TRBJ1-6; 7 bases fit TRBD1. Germline-derived CDR1 and CDR2 are MNHEY and SVGAGI. CDR3 length: 15 residues. The CDR3 region is CASSYGGQRNSPIHF. For the CDR3, the DNA is TGTGCCAGCAGTTACGGGGGACAGCGAAATTCACCCATCCACTTT.

This clonotype was observed a single time. Germline and junction disagree at one end, which may indicate a read error. The chain employs TRBV4-3 and TRBJ2-1, with D perhaps TRBD2 (6 bases). The length of the CDR3 is 16 residues. CDR1 and CDR2 (germline): LGHNA, YSLEER. CDR3 nucleotide sequence: TGCACCAGCAGCCAAGGGGCGGGACGGACTTACAATGAGCAGTTCTTC. It translates to CTSSQGAGRTYNEQFF.

Turning to this clonotype: Just one base apart from a much larger clone, this may be a read error. V is TRBV24-1 and J is TRBJ2-1; D is possibly TRBD1 or TRBD2 (5 bases each). Germline V gives CDR1 KGHDR, CDR2 SFDVKD. The ends were cut back, 7 bases at V and 6 bases at J, with 15 bases in the middle. This CDR3 comprises 14 residues. The CDR3 loop is CATRGPSGANEQFF. The CDR3 DNA reads as TGTGCCACCAGGGGACCCAGTGGGGCCAATGAGCAGTTCTTC.

This clonotype was picked up many times. This chain uses TRBV6-2 or TRBV6-3 with TRBJ2-7, with D unclear. This CDR3 is built from 12 residues. Trimming shortened V by 5 bases and J by 2 bases, and 7 bases separated the two germline ends. Germline V gene data show CDR1 as MNHEY and CDR2 as SVGEGT. Here the CDR3 reads CASSPQAYEQYF. The CDR3 DNA is TGTGCCAGCAGTCCGCAGGCCTACGAGCAGTACTTC.

The rearrangement joins TRBV20-1 to TRBJ1-1, with D possibly matching TRBD1 (6 bases). The V gene's germline CDR1 is DFQATT and CDR2 SNEGSKA (reference sequence). Between the trimmed V and J ends, which lost 2 bases and 1 base, there was a span of 8 bases. The CDR3 contains 13 residues. The CDR3 DNA sequence: TGCAGTGCTAGAAGACAGGCGAACACTGAAGCTTTCTTT. Protein sequence: CSARRQANTEAFF.

The chain joins TRBV5-1 to TRBJ1-1; the match to TRBD1 covers 7 bases. Germline V gives CDR1 SGHRS, CDR2 YFSETQ. CDR3 length: 13 amino acids. The ends lost 4 bases at V and 6 bases at J; junction bases unmatched: 6. The CDR3 bases are TGCGCCAGCAGCAAAGACAGGGAGCCTGAAGCTTTCTTT. The encoded protein is CASSKDREPEAFF. The whole variable domain, filled in from reference TRBV5-1 and TRBJ1-1, reads KAGVTQTPRYLIKTRGQQVTLSCSPISGHRSVSWYQQTPGQGLQFLFEYFSETQRNKGNFPGRFSGRQFSNSRSEMNVSTLELGDSALYLCASSKDREPEAFFGQGTRLTVV.

This rearrangement joins TRBV7-2 to TRBJ1-1, with D possibly matching TRBD1 (5 bases). Germline CDR1 is SGHTA and CDR2 is FQGNSA. V gave up 0 bases and J gave up 7 bases, with 9 bases separating them. The CDR3 is made up of 13 amino acids. CDR3 loop: CASSLAGTLEAFF. DNA of the CDR3: TGTGCCAGCAGCTTAGCGGGGACCCTTGAAGCTTTCTTT.

V and J are TRBV29-1 and TRBJ1-2; no firm D call. V gave up 1 base and J gave up 8 bases, with 8 bases separating them. The CDR3 runs to 11 residues. Germline V gives CDR1 SQVTM, CDR2 ANQGSEA. CDR3 nucleotide sequence: TGCAGCGTTGAAGTATTCGAAGGCTACACCTTC. Translated, it gives CSVEVFEGYTF.

This clonotype was picked up a small number of times. The chain employs TRBV20-1 and TRBJ2-7; possibly TRBD1 or TRBD2 for D (6 bases each). Deletions cut 4 bases from V and 2 bases from J, with 12 bases between. This CDR3 is built from 13 residues. The V gene's germline CDR1 is DFQATT and CDR2 SNEGSKA (reference sequence). The DNA of the CDR3 is TGCAGTGCTATACAGGGACTCGCCTACGAGCAGTACTTC. Translated, it gives CSAIQGLAYEQYF.

V gene TRBV10-3 combines with J gene TRBJ2-7; D is unclear. Between the trimmed V and J ends, which lost 0 bases and 0 bases, there was a span of 9 bases. In germline, CDR1 is ENHRY, CDR2 SYGVKD. The CDR3 runs to 15 residues. CDR3 nucleotide sequence: TGTGCCATCAGTGAGTCGAAGTCACGCTCCTACGAGCAGTACTTC. Protein sequence: CAISESKSRSYEQYF.

A few counts support this clonotype. The chain carries TRBV6-2 or TRBV6-3 and TRBJ2-6; no definite D call. Germline V gene lookup returns CDR1 MNHEY and CDR2 SVGEGT. Trimming cost V 2 bases and J 0 bases, with 5 bases left between them. This CDR3 has 15 amino acids. CDR3 residues: CASSYGGSGANVLTF. The CDR3 DNA follows: TGTGCCAGCAGTTACGGTGGCTCTGGGGCCAACGTCCTGACTTTC.